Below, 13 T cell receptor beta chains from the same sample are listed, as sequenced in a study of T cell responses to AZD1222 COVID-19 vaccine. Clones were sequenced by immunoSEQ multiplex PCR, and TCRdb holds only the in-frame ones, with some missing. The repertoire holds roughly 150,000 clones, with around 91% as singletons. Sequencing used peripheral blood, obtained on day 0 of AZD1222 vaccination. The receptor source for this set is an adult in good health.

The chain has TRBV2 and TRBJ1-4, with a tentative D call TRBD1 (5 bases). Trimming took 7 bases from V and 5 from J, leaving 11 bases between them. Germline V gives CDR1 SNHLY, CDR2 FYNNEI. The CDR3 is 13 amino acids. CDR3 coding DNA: TGTGCCAGCATCCGGGGGGAAAATGAAAAACTGTTTTTT. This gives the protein CASIRGENEKLFF.

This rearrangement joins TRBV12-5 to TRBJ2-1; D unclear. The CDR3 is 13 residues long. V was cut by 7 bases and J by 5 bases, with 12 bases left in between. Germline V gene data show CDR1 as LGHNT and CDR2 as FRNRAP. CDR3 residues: CASAQDPNNEQFF. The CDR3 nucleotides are TGTGCTAGTGCCCAGGACCCGAACAATGAGCAGTTCTTC.

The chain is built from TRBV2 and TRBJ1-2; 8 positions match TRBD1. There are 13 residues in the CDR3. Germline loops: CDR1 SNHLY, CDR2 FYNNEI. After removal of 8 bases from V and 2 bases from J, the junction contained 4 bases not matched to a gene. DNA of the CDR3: TGTGCCAGCGGGGACAGGCGCAACTATGGCTACACCTTC. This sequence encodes CASGDRRNYGYTF.

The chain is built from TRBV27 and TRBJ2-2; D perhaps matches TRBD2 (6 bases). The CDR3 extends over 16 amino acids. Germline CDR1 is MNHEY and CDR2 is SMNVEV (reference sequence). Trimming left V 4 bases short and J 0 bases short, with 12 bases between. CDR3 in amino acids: CASSSPGTSNTGELFF. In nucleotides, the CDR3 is TGTGCCAGCAGTTCACCCGGGACTTCGAACACCGGGGAGCTGTTTTTT.

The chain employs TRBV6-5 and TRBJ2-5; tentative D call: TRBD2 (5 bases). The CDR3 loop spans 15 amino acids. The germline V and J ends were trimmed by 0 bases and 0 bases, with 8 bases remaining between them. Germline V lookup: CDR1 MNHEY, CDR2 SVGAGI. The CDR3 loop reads CASSYSMTNQETQYF. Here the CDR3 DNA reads TGTGCCAGCAGTTACTCGATGACTAACCAAGAGACCCAGTACTTC.

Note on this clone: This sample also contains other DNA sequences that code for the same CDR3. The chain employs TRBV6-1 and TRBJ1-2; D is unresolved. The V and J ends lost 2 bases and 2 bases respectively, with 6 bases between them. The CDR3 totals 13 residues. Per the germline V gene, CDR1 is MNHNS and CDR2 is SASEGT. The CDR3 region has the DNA TGTGCCAGCAGTGAAAGCGCAAACTATGGCTACACCTTC. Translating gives CASSESANYGYTF.

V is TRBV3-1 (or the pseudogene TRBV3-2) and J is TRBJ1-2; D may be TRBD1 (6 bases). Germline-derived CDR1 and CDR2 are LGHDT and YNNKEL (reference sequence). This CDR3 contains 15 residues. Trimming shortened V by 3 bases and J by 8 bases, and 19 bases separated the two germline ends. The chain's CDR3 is CASSHRPTGRVGYTF. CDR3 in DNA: TGTGCCAGCAGCCACCGCCCTACAGGGAGAGTAGGCTACACCTTC.

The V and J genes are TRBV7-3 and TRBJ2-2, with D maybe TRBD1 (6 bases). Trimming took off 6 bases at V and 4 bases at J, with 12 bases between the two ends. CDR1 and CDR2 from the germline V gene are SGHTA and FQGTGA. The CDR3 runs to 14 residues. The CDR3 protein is CASSLQGPTGELFF. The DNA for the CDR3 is TGTGCCAGCAGTCTACAGGGACCCACCGGGGAGCTGTTTTTT.

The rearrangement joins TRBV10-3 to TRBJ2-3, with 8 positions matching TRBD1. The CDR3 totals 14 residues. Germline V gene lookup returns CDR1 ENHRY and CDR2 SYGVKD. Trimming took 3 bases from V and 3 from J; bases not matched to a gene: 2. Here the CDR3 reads CAISDRGQTDTQYF. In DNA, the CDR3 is TGTGCCATCAGTGACAGGGGGCAAACAGATACGCAGTATTTT.

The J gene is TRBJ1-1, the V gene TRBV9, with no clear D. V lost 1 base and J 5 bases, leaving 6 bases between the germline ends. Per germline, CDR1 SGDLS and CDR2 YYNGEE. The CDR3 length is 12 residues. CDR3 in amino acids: CASSVLGTEAFF. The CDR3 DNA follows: TGTGCCAGCAGCGTATTGGGGACTGAAGCTTTCTTT.

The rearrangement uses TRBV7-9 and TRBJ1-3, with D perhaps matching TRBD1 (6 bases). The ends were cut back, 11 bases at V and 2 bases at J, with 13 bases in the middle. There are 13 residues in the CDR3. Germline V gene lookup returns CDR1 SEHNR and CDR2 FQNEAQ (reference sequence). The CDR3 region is CALEPGAGNTIYF. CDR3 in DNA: TGTGCCCTGGAGCCAGGGGCTGGAAACACCATATATTTT. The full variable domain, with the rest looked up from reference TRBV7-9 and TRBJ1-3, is DTGVSQNPRHKITKRGQNVTFRCDPISEHNRLYWYRQTLGQGPEFLTYFQNEAQLEKSRLLSDRFSAERPKGSFSTLEIQRTEQGDSAMYLCALEPGAGNTIYFGEGSWLTVV.

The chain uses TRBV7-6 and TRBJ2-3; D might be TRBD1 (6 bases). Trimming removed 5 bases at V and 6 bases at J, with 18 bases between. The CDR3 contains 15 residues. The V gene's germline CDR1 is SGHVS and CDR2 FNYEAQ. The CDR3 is CASSPDSSVIDTQYF. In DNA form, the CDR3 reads TGTGCCAGCAGCCCGGACAGTTCTGTTATTGATACGCAGTATTTT.

CDR3 nucleotide sequence: TGCGCCAGCAGCTCTCTGGTGGCTAGCGGGGGGCGGGAGACCCAGTACTTC. This gives the protein CASSSLVASGGRETQYF. The chain couples TRBV5-1 to TRBJ2-5; TRBD2 matches at 11 bases. CDR3 length: 17 amino acids. Trimming at V came to 3 bases and at J to 5 bases, leaving 12 bases not matched to a gene. CDR1 is SGHRS, CDR2 YFSETQ, per germline.